This paragraph reports one T cell receptor beta chain. The target antigen is unknown. An end of the junction does not agree with germline; a read error may underlie this. It was with previously described methods and listed TCR primers that bulk TCR libraries were made. From the PCR reads, TCRdb called clonotypes with MiXCR, one entry per CDR3 protein. This table holds 550,000 to 750,000 distinct CDR3 sequences, 20% found once. This record comes from a study of molecular identifiers for immune sequencing clone quantification. Study-wide results and limits: Shared barcodes on identical TCR molecules could underestimate the sizes of highly expanded clones.

The sequenced material came from naive CD8+ T cells from blood, with Jurkat cell RNA spiked in. The subset is: FACS-sorted CD8+CD4-CCR7+CD45RA+ naive T cells. The receptor comes from a human donor in good health. Some libraries in this study had Jurkat cell RNA spiked in.

The CDR3 bases are TGTGCTAGCAGCTGTGAGGGGGGCGGCGAGACCCAGTACTTC. Translating it yields CASSCEGGGETQYF. The gene calls are TRBV7-7 and TRBJ2-5; perhaps D is TRBD1 or TRBD2 (6 bases each). The CDR3 spans 14 residues. Germline loops: CDR1 SSHAT, CDR2 FNYEAQ (reference sequence).